The 4 T cell receptor beta chains below were found in one sample sequenced in a study of post-analysis software for immune sequencing data. The study's findings and limits: TRBV5-6, TRBV5-1 and TRBV20-1 were among four to six TRBV segments more frequent in patients than controls.

TCR beta cDNA libraries included unique molecular identifiers. TCRdb called the PCR reads again in MiXCR, with one record for every CDR3 protein. In the table there are roughly 570,000 distinct CDR3 sequences, 34% of which are singletons. These receptors' targets are unknown. The specimen was blood. These receptors were taken from a girl aged 2-17 years with multiple sclerosis.

The chain recombines TRBV7-2 with TRBJ1-2, with D hard to call. Germline V gene sequence: CDR1 SGHTA, CDR2 FQGNSA. CDR3 size: 13 residues. Trimming left V 3 bases short and J 8 bases short, with 13 bases between. The CDR3 is CASSFTRGQGYTF. In nucleotides, the CDR3 is TGTGCCAGCAGCTTCACGCGAGGGCAGGGCTACACCTTC. Drawing the rest from reference TRBV7-2 and TRBJ1-2, the complete variable domain is GAGVSQSPSNKVTEKGKDVELRCDPISGHTALYWYRQSLGQGLEFLIYFQGNSAPDKSGLPSDRFSAERTGGSVSTLTIQRTQQEDSAVYLCASSFTRGQGYTFGSGTRLTVV.

V is TRBV11-2 and J is TRBJ2-7; 7 nucleotides match TRBD1. Trimming took 6 bases from V and 5 from J; bases not matched to a gene: 7. The CDR3 is 13 residues long. Germline V CDR1 and CDR2: SGHAT, FQNNGV. The CDR3 bases are TGTGCCAGCAGGAGGGGGCTTGGAAACGAGCAGTACTTC. It translates to CASRRGLGNEQYF.

V and J are TRBV28 and TRBJ1-3; a weak D match, TRBD1 (5 bases). CDR1 is MDHEN, CDR2 SYDVKM, per germline. Trimming shortened V by 7 bases and J by 3 bases, and 16 bases separated the two germline ends. The CDR3 runs to 15 residues. CDR3 bases: TGTGCCAGCACCGATCCACGCGGGGGTGGAAACACCATATATTTT. The encoded protein is CASTDPRGGGNTIYF.

The chain employs TRBV7-2 and TRBJ2-4, with a possible D match to TRBD2 (5 bases). The J call could be wrong; TRBJ2-7 is a better fit for the DNA end. The germline gives CDR1 SGHTA, CDR2 FQGNSA. The CDR3 extends over 13 amino acids. The CDR3, as DNA: TGTGCCAGCAGATTTTCCGGGGCCTACGAGCAGTACTTC. Translated: CASRFSGAYEQYF.